This T cell receptor beta chain is from a study of response to subunit inactivated influenza vaccine. Details on this clonotype: Antigen unknown.

The study, taken as a whole, reports: The authors put forward the suggestion that each seasonal influenza vaccination may bring in only a limited number of new T cells.

V gave up 3 bases and J gave up 11 bases, with 16 bases separating them. The CDR3 extends over 13 amino acids. TCRdb reanalysed the RT-PCR reads using MiXCR and keeps one entry per CDR3 protein. Seen here are hundreds of thousands of distinct CDR3 sequences, less than 20% observed once, and the top ten hold roughly 10%. This TCR derives from a man aged 45-65 years who received an inactivated influenza vaccine. The material sequenced was PBMCs from blood, taken around 5 days after vaccination. This rearrangement joins TRBV12-3 or TRBV12-4 to TRBJ1-1, with unresolved D. CDR3 sequence (DNA): TGTGCCAGCAGTTTGCTGGACCGAGGCCGGGCTTTCTTT. Translated, it gives CASSLLDRGRAFF.